The rows below give T cell receptor beta chains drawn from one sample of a study of blood T cell repertoires in COVID-19. Measured with immunoSEQ multiplex PCR; TCRdb has only the in-frame clones, and not every one. The table records roughly 310,000 clones, around 90% of them present only once. Specimen: peripheral blood. These receptors originate from a woman aged 25 to 39 with COVID-19, enrolled during active disease. CDR3s leave out the opening cysteine and the closing phenylalanine or tryptophan.

TRBJ2-7 | TRBV4-1 | ASSHPTGDYEQY
TRBJ1-1 | TRBV18 | ASSHDKNTEAF
TRBJ1-6 | TRBV18 | ASSPGPGDNSPLH
TRBJ2-7 | TRBV7-8 | ASSLTRTSGLSSSYEQY
TRBJ2-2 | TRBV10-1 | ASGDLNTGELF
TRBJ1-5 | TRBV7-8 | ASSTGTGGNQPQH
TRBJ2-2 | TRBV24-1 | ATSAGTSGRAGELF
TRBJ1-2 | TRBV30 | AWSPDRGDGYT
TRBJ1-1 | TRBV27 | ASSPQGWAEAF
TRBJ2-2 | TRBV9 | ASSVGVAGTGELF
TRBJ1-1 | TRBV9 | ASSVVVALNTEAF
TRBJ2-3 | TRBV6-6 | ASSPGLAGGGTDTQY
TRBJ2-2 | TRBV5-6 | ASSLVTPNTGELF
TRBJ1-2 | TRBV19 | ASSIRETGYYGYT
TRBJ1-6 | TRBV28 | ASSSQTGAGSPLH
TRBJ2-1 | TRBV5-6 | ASSLAWDRDYNEQF
TRBJ2-3 | TRBV11-3 | ASSLDSGNTDTQY
TRBJ1-1 | TRBV13 | ASSSGGWNTEAF